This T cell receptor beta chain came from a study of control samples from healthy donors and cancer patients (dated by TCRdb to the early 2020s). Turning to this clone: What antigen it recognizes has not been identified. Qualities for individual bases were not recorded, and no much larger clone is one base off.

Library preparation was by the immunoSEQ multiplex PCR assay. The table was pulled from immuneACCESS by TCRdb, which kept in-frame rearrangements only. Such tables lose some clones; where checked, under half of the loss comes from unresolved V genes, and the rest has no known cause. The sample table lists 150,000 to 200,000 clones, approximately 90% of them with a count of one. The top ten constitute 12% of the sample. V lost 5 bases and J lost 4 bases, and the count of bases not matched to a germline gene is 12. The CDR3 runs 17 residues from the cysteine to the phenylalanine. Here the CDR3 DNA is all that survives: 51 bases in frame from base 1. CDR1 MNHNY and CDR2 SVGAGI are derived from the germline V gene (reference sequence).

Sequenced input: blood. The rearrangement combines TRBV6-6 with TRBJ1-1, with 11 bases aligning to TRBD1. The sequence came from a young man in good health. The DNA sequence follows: TGTGCCAGCAGTCCTCGGACAGGGGGCCCCCTAGGCACTGAAGCTTTCTTT. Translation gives CASSPRTGGPLGTEAFF.